Reported below is one T cell receptor beta chain. What it binds is not known. Other DNA sequences in this sample translate to the same CDR3. These data come from a study of Ad26.COV2.S vaccination and SARS-CoV-2 variants. About the study: Dosing was one shot or two shots 56 days apart. Broader study findings: Reported findings describe substantial breadth in spike-specific CD8+ and CD4+ T cell responses following vaccination. The study found similar non-spike TCR breadth in vaccine and placebo recipients. Vaccinated individuals (as opposed to placebo recipients) had higher spike-specific TCR breadth.

Indicated treatment: around 19 received Ad26.COV2.S at low or high dose, single or two shots; 5 received placebo; per-sample allocation not given. Sampling was done on day 63 after the first vaccine or placebo injection. Assay: immunoSEQ multiplex PCR; the TCRdb copy retains only in-frame clones and omits some. The repertoire holds about half a million clones, with 80% to 90% as singletons. The CDR3 is 11 residues long. Trimming removed 6 bases from V and 6 bases from J, with 7 bases in between. Germline V gene lookup returns CDR1 SEHNR and CDR2 FQNEAQ (reference sequence). The origin of this receptor is a person aged 18 to 59 who received the Ad26.COV2.S COVID-19 vaccine or a placebo. The chain couples TRBV7-9 to TRBJ2-3, with unresolved D. The sequences come from peripheral blood, collected in a trial of Ad26.COV2.S vaccine versus placebo. The CDR3 sequence: CASSLRDTQYF. As DNA, the CDR3 is TGTGCCAGCAGTCTTAGGGATACGCAGTATTTT.